This is a list of T cell receptor beta chains from one sample in a study of cytomegalovirus exposure and HLA in healthy donors. The repertoire was sequenced with immunoSEQ multiplex PCR; TCRdb's copy has only in-frame clones and lacks some. The sample lists 120,000 or so clones, 78% seen once, with just under 6.5% in the top ten. Sequencing was done on a sample of PBMCs. The receptors shown here come from a middle-aged woman in good health and CMV-seronegative. CDR3s include the opening cysteine and the closing phenylalanine or tryptophan. A clone size is listed for some rows: how often the clone was seen (once, few, many), or a class if it is expanded.

v_call cdr3_length clone_size cdr3_aa
TRBV10-1 16 - CASSLTGGASTDTQYF
TRBV9 15 - CASSVRDSTSYEQYF
TRBV5-4 14 - CASSRDNGANGLTF
TRBV5-6 13 - CASSLGGAPEQYF
TRBV11-2 17 - CASSLNAGKGVRRGYTF
TRBV19 17 - CASSIDPTSSGSKTQYF
TRBV6-1 14 - CASVQGDRSTEAFF
TRBV6-5 15 - CASSQGSHPLMEQYF
TRBV5-1 17 few CASSFGTGSSFPDTQYF
TRBV9 15 once CASSVDGNPSNEQYF
TRBV25-1 14 - CASSWDYSYNEQFF
TRBV7-9 15 - CASSRTFDSYNEQFF
TRBV6-5 14 - CASSTWGAGYGYTF
TRBV18 15 - CASSSGQGAAGELFF
TRBV28 15 - CAATYTDRLNTEAFF
TRBV2 13 - CASSPLAGGELFF
TRBV9 14 - CASSRNTGSYEQYF
TRBV7-9 16 - CASSPKGGRGGDEQYF
TRBV28 15 - CASRVPRGLGYEQYF
TRBV7-2 17 - CASSLGWGRRSNQPQHF
TRBV18 16 - CASSPRQGEANYGYTF
TRBV15 13 - CATRTGGADTQYF
TRBV7-8 18 - CASSFGLAGGPSYNEQFF
TRBV30 18 - CAWSVRQGARGLEETQYF